Given below is one T cell receptor (beta chain) in context. Its antigen is not identified. 60 Vbeta and 13 Jbeta primers were used in PCR. Clones were sequenced by immunoSEQ multiplex PCR, and TCRdb holds only the in-frame ones, with some missing. The sample includes some 130,000 clones, around 78% of them seen just once. From germline, CDR1 is SGHTA and CDR2 FQGNSA. Between the trimmed V and J ends, which lost 5 bases and 0 bases, there was a span of 9 bases. This CDR3 is built from 14 residues. This sample was taken from a study of cytomegalovirus exposure and HLA in healthy donors. Study-level results: Reportedly, a later analysis found an Asian-associated ancestry cluster had fewer N-insertions than the roughly 700-donor mean.

Sequenced material: PBMCs. V and J are TRBV7-2 and TRBJ2-3, with a tentative D call TRBD1 (6 bases). The origin of this receptor is a woman in her twenties or thirties in good health and CMV-seropositive. CDR3 nucleotide sequence: TGTGCCAGCAGCCCGGACAGAAGCACAGATACGCAGTATTTT. Translated, it gives CASSPDRSTDTQYF.